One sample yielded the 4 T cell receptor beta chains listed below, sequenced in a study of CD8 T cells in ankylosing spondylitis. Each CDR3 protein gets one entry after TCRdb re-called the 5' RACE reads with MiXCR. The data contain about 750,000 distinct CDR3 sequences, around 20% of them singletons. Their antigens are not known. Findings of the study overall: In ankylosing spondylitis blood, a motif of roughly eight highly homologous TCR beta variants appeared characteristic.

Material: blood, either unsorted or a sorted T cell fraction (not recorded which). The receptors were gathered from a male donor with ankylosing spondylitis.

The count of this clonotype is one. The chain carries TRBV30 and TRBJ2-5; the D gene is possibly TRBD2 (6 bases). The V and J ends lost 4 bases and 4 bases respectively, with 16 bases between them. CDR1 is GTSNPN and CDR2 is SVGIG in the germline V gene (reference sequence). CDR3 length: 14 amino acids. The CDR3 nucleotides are TGTGCCTGGACCCCAGGGCTAGCGAGAGAGACCCAGTACTTC. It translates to CAWTPGLARETQYF.

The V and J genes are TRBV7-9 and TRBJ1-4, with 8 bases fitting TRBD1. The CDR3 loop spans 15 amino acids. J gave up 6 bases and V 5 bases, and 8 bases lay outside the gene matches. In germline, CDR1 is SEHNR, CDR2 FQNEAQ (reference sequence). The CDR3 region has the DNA TGTGCCAGCAGCACAACAGGGGGAACGGATGAAAAACTGTTTTTT. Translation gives CASSTTGGTDEKLFF.

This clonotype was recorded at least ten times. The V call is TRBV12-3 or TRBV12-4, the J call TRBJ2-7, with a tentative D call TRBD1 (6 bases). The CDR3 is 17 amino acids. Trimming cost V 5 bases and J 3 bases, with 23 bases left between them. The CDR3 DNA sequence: TGTGCCAGCAGTCCACCCGTGGACAGCGAACTTGGCTACGAGCAGTACTTC. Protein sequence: CASSPPVDSELGYEQYF.

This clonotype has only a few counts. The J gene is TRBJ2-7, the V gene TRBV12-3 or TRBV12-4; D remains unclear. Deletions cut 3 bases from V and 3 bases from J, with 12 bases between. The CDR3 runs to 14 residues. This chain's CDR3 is CASSFGPSFYEQYF. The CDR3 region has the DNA TGTGCCAGCAGTTTTGGGCCATCCTTCTACGAGCAGTACTTC.